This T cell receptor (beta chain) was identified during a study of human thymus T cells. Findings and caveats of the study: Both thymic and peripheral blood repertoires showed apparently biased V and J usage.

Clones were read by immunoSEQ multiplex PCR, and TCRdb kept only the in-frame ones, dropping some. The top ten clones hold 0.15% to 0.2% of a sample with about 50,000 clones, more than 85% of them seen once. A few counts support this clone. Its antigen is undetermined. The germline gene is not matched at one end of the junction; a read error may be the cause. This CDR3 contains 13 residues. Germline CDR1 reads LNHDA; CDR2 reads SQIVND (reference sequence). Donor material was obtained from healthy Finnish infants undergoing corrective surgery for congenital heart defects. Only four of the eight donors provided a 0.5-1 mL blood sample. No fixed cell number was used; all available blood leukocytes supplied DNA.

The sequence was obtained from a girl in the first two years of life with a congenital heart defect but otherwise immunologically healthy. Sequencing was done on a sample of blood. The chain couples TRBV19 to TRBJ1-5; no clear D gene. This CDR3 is CASSPLSTQPQHF. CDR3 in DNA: TGTGCCAGTAGCCCTTTAAGCACTCAGCCCCAGCATTTT.